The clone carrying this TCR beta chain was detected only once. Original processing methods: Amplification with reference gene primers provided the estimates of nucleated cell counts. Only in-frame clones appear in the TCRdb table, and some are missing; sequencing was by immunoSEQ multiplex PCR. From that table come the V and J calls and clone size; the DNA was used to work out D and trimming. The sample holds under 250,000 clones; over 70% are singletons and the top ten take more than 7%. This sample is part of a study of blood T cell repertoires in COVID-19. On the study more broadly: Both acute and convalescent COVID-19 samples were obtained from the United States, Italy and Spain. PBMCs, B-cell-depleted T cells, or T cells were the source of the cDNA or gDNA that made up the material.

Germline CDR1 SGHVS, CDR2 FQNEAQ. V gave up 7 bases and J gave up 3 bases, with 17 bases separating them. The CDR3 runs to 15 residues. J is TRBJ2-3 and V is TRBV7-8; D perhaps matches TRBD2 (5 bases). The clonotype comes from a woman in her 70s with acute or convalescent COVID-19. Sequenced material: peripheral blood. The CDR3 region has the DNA TGTGCCAGCAACCCCCCCGGGGAAGGGACAGATACGCAGTATTTT. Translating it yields CASNPPGEGTDTQYF.